This T cell receptor beta chain was retrieved from a study of shared T cell receptors in the human thymus. Germline V gene lookup returns CDR1 SGHRS and CDR2 YFSETQ. The CDR3 is made up of 13 amino acids. V lost 3 bases and J 2 bases, leaving 8 bases between the germline ends. Some clones are missing from TCRdb's copy, which holds only in-frame ones; the method was immunoSEQ multiplex PCR. The top ten clones hold approximately 0.03% of a sample with 55,000 to 75,000 clones, nearly 95% of them seen once. The sequencing input was thymocytes. V gene TRBV5-1 combines with J gene TRBJ1-2, with a tentative D call TRBD1 (6 bases). The sequence came from a human donor. CDR3 DNA sequence: TGCGCCAGCAGCTCCGGACAGAACTATGGCTACACCTTC. Translation gives CASSSGQNYGYTF.